The entry that follows covers one TCR beta chain sequence. Germline lookup yields CDR1 GTSNPN and CDR2 SVGIG (reference sequence). V gave up 3 bases and J gave up 6 bases; unmatched junction bases: 8. The CDR3 runs to 14 residues. TCRdb's copy holds only in-frame clones and misses some; the assay was immunoSEQ multiplex PCR. The sample has about 170,000 clones; 84% are singletons. Patients at the Seattle site were enrolled during active infection and followed longitudinally. This entry comes from a study of blood T cell repertoires in COVID-19. Across the study: The samples span acute and convalescent COVID-19 from the United States, Italy and Spain.

The chain couples TRBV30 to TRBJ2-4, with TRBD1 identical over 7 bases. This sequence originates from a woman aged 80 or older with COVID-19, enrolled during active disease. Source material: peripheral blood. The CDR3 is CAWSRRGGANIQYF. CDR3 bases: TGTGCCTGGAGCAGACGAGGGGGCGCAAACATTCAGTACTTC.